This T cell receptor beta chain was obtained from a study of T cell responses to AZD1222 COVID-19 vaccine. The study's findings and limits: An increase in Spike-specific TCR breadth and depth was observed after two AZD1222 doses.

This CDR3 region has 14 residues. V was cut by 2 bases and J by 8 bases, with 15 bases left in between. CDR1 and CDR2 from the germline V gene are SGHAT and FQNNGV. Of note for this clone: What it binds is not known.

The data were produced by immunoSEQ multiplex PCR, yet TCRdb's version contains in-frame clones alone and is incomplete. The sample consists of about 70,000 clones, 70% to 90% of them appearing once. Sequences were derived from peripheral blood, sampled on day 0 of MenACWY control vaccination. The source of this sequence is an adult in good health. This rearrangement joins TRBV11-2 to TRBJ1-2; tentative D call: TRBD1 (5 bases). The CDR3 coding sequence is TGTGCCAGCAGCTTAAGTGAAGGTACAGGCGGCTACACCTTC. This sequence encodes CASSLSEGTGGYTF.